The T cell receptor beta chain under discussion was sequenced for a study of T cell clonotyping in hematopoietic cell transplantation. General observations from the study: Higher Inverse Simpson Index values in graft donor and pretransplant recipient predicted broader posttransplant TCR diversity. After transplant, recipient diversity fell while pathologically expanded clonotypes grew through day 180. Without cell sorting, CD4 versus CD8 contributions remain unresolved.

The table came from immunoSEQ multiplex PCR; TCRdb's copy has only in-frame clones and leaves some out. Of 11,000 to 15,000 clones listed, roughly 94% are singletons. Notes on this clone: What it binds is unknown.

Per the germline V gene, CDR1 is MDHEN and CDR2 is SYDVKM. The V end was cut by 6 bases, the J end by 5 bases, with 7 bases between. The CDR3 loop spans 11 amino acids. Here the sequenced sample was PBMCs, taken 30 days after allogeneic stem cell transplant. V and J are TRBV28 and TRBJ1-1; D gene unclear. This TCR was recovered from a male patient between 60 and 69 years old who had an allogeneic stem cell transplant from an unrelated donor, so the T cells may come from the graft donor. Some clones in this sample may be carry-over from other donors' samples. CDR3 loop: CASSQRTEAFF. DNA of the CDR3: TGTGCCAGCAGCCAAAGGACTGAAGCTTTCTTT.